The clone carrying this TCR beta chain has only a few counts. Its antigen is not known. The data are from a study of T cells after yellow fever vaccination. The study's findings and limits: Once the booster was given, most primary-vaccination clones reappeared, at more than 95% for CD4 and 88% for CD8. A weaker secondary response peaked on day 5, the primary on day 15.

TCR cDNA, made by 5'RACE template switching, carried an added universal primer site and UMIs. TCRdb ran MiXCR on the 5' RACE reads and lists one entry per CDR3 protein. The sample holds 300,000 to 400,000 distinct CDR3 sequences, around 10% seen once. The specimen was CD4+ T cells sorted from PBMCs, collected 45 days after the yellow fever booster vaccination. The TCR sequence derives from a man aged 18 to 30 who received the YFV17D yellow fever vaccine.

The CDR3 is CASSEGGGRVGNSDYGYTF. In DNA form, the CDR3 reads TGTGCCAGCAGTGAAGGAGGTGGCAGGGTGGGAAATAGCGACTATGGCTACACCTTC. V and J are TRBV6-1 and TRBJ1-2, with a possible D match to TRBD1 (5 bases). The CDR3 runs 19 residues. Deletions cut 1 base from V and 3 bases from J, with 24 bases between. Germline loops: CDR1 MNHNS, CDR2 SASEGT.